The 16 T cell receptor beta chains below all came from one sample that was sequenced in a study of shared clonotypes between healthy human individuals. Using immunoSEQ multiplex PCR, the repertoire was profiled, and TCRdb retains in-frame clones only, with some absent. The table shows around 480,000 clones, with about 75% occurring only once. Sequencing was done on a sample of PBMCs. The source of these receptors is a woman between 40 and 55 years old in good health. Some clones in this sample may be carry-over from other donors' samples.

V gene TRBV6-1 combines with J gene TRBJ2-7, with TRBD2 matching 10 bases. The junction had 7 bases not matched to a gene; V was cut back by 6 bases and J by 2 bases. Germline CDR1 MNHNS, CDR2 SASEGT. There are 15 residues in the CDR3. The CDR3 DNA is TGTGCCAGCAGGCCAGGACTAGCGGAGGCCTACGAGCAGTACTTC. This gives the protein CASRPGLAEAYEQYF.

The chain recombines TRBV11-2 with TRBJ2-3, with 8 positions matching TRBD1. V was clipped by 5 bases and J by 3 bases; unmatched bases: 4. The CDR3 contains 14 residues. CDR1 is SGHAT, CDR2 FQNNGV, per germline. The CDR3 DNA sequence: TGTGCCAGCAGCCTGGACAGGGTGACAGATACGCAGTATTTT. This encodes CASSLDRVTDTQYF. Supplemented by reference TRBV11-2 and TRBJ2-3, the full variable domain reads EAGVAQSPRYKIIEKRQSVAFWCNPISGHATLYWYQQILGQGPKLLIQFQNNGVVDDSQLPKDRFSAERLKGVDSTLKIQPAKLEDSAVYLCASSLDRVTDTQYFGPGTRLTVL.

The CDR3 nucleotides read TGTGCCTGGAGCGCCGGGACTAGCGGGAGTAATGAGCAGTTCTTC. This sequence encodes CAWSAGTSGSNEQFF. The J gene is TRBJ2-1, the V gene TRBV30, with TRBD2 matching 14 bases. The CDR3 has 15 residues. Trimming at V came to 3 bases and at J to 7 bases, leaving 5 bases not matched to a gene. Germline V lookup: CDR1 GTSNPN, CDR2 SVGIG (reference sequence).

This clone was seen a single time. The chain is built from TRBV5-5 and TRBJ2-7, with D possibly TRBD2 on 5 matching bases. There are 13 residues in the CDR3. Trimming took off 4 bases at V and 6 bases at J, with 14 bases between the two ends. The germline V gene encodes CDR1 SGHKS and CDR2 YYEKEE (reference sequence). CDR3 nucleotides: TGTGCCAGCAGCCCAAGGACTGTTGCCGAGCAGTACTTC. Its translation: CASSPRTVAEQYF.

The chain combines TRBV5-1 with TRBJ2-1, with TRBD2 matching 12 bases. The germline V gene has CDR1 SGHRS and CDR2 YFSETQ. V lost 3 bases and J lost 7; bases outside the gene matches: 5. The CDR3 length is 15 residues. CDR3 amino acids: CASSSAGTSGNEQFF. DNA of the CDR3: TGCGCCAGCAGCTCAGCCGGGACTAGCGGGAATGAGCAGTTCTTC.

V is TRBV6-1 and J is TRBJ1-1; the D gene is possibly TRBD1 (5 bases). V dropped 6 bases and J dropped 5 bases, with 7 bases sitting between them. The length of the CDR3 is 11 residues. Germline CDR1 is MNHNS and CDR2 is SASEGT. This CDR3 is CASSQGTEAFF. For the CDR3, the DNA is TGTGCCAGCAGCCAGGGAACTGAAGCTTTCTTT.

This clone was seen a single time. This chain links TRBV9 with TRBJ2-7; 10 bases fit TRBD2. This CDR3 comprises 15 residues. Unmatched junction bases numbered 2, after V lost 0 bases and J lost 2 bases. Germline V lookup: CDR1 SGDLS, CDR2 YYNGEE. The CDR3 region is CASSVGGTSAYEQYF. CDR3 bases: TGTGCCAGCAGCGTAGGCGGGACTAGCGCCTACGAGCAGTACTTC. Supplemented by reference TRBV9 and TRBJ2-7, the full variable domain reads DSGVTQTPKHLITATGQRVTLRCSPRSGDLSVYWYQQSLDQGLQFLIQYYNGEERAKGNILERFSAQQFPDLHSELNLSSLELGDSALYFCASSVGGTSAYEQYFGPGTRLTVT.

CDR3 coding DNA: TGTGCCATCAGTCCGGAGAATGAAAAACTGTTTTTT. This encodes CAISPENEKLFF. The gene calls are TRBV10-3 and TRBJ1-4, with unresolved D. Trimming left V 5 bases short and J 5 bases short, with 6 bases between. Germline V gives CDR1 ENHRY, CDR2 SYGVKD. CDR3 length: 12 residues.

This clone has a single count. The rearrangement uses TRBV6-5 and TRBJ1-5, with TRBD1 as a possible D gene (5 bases). The CDR3 length is 14 residues. Germline V CDR1 and CDR2: MNHEY, SVGAGI. Trimming left V 10 bases short and J 6 bases short, with 19 bases between. The CDR3 sequence is CATMTALGSQPQHF. The CDR3 coding sequence is TGTGCCACGATGACAGCTCTGGGGTCTCAGCCCCAGCATTTT.

V is TRBV27 and J is TRBJ2-3, with 10 positions matching TRBD1. Germline V lookup: CDR1 MNHEY, CDR2 SMNVEV (reference sequence). J gave up 4 bases and V 3 bases, and 7 bases lay outside the gene matches. The CDR3 length is 16 residues. The CDR3 loop reads CASSFDRGQGADTQYF. The CDR3 bases are TGTGCCAGCAGTTTCGACAGGGGGCAGGGAGCAGATACGCAGTATTTT.

This clone is a singleton in its sample. The chain has TRBV6-5 and TRBJ2-1; no definite D call. The CDR3 is made up of 12 amino acids. V lost 6 bases to trimming and J lost 7 bases, with 10 bases between them. Germline assignment: CDR1 MNHEY and CDR2 SVGAGI. CDR3 region: CASSPNVNEQFF. In DNA, the CDR3 is TGTGCCAGCAGCCCTAATGTAAATGAGCAGTTCTTC.

The chain joins TRBV7-2 to TRBJ2-4; D uncertain. Germline-derived CDR1 and CDR2 are SGHTA and FQGNSA. The CDR3 is 12 amino acids. V lost 0 bases and J 5 bases, leaving 2 bases between the germline ends. The CDR3: CASSLAQNIQYF. The CDR3 DNA reads TGTGCCAGCAGCTTAGCGCAAAACATTCAGTACTTC. The variable domain in full, completed from reference TRBV7-2 and TRBJ2-4, reads GAGVSQSPSNKVTEKGKDVELRCDPISGHTALYWYRQSLGQGLEFLIYFQGNSAPDKSGLPSDRFSAERTGGSVSTLTIQRTQQEDSAVYLCASSLAQNIQYFGAGTRLSVL.

The J gene is TRBJ1-2, the V gene TRBV6-5; tentative D call: TRBD1 (6 bases). This CDR3 region has 11 residues. The V gene lost 5 bases and the J gene lost 8 bases, with 9 bases spanning the gap. The germline gives CDR1 MNHEY, CDR2 SVGAGI. The CDR3 here is CASSTGYGYTF. The CDR3 DNA reads as TGTGCCAGCAGTACAGGGTACGGCTACACCTTC.

To note about this clone: The sample holds other DNA sequences that translate to the same CDR3. This chain joins TRBV2 and TRBJ1-3; D unresolved. Germline assignment: CDR1 SNHLY and CDR2 FYNNEI. This CDR3 has 12 amino acids. V lost 4 bases and J 4 bases, leaving 5 bases between the germline ends. The CDR3 loop is CASSVQGNTIYF. In DNA, the CDR3 is TGTGCCAGCAGTGTACAGGGAAACACCATATATTTT.

This rearrangement joins TRBV6-9 to TRBJ2-3; unclear D gene. Germline V gives CDR1 MNHGY, CDR2 SVAAGI. The CDR3 has 16 residues. The V gene lost 6 bases and the J gene lost 8 bases, with 24 bases spanning the gap. The CDR3 DNA follows: TGTGCCAGCAGCCCACACCCAGCTGATGGAAGGTTTACGCAGTATTTT. Translation gives CASSPHPADGRFTQYF.

The table lists this clone with a count of one. V is TRBV11-2 and J is TRBJ2-3, with D possibly TRBD1 on 6 matching bases. V was shortened by 5 bases and J by 6 bases, with 18 bases between the two germline ends. The CDR3 totals 15 residues. The germline gives CDR1 SGHAT, CDR2 FQNNGV. The CDR3 is CASSLRGRVLDTQYF. The CDR3 region has the DNA TGTGCCAGCAGCCTCAGGGGCAGGGTGTTGGATACGCAGTATTTT.